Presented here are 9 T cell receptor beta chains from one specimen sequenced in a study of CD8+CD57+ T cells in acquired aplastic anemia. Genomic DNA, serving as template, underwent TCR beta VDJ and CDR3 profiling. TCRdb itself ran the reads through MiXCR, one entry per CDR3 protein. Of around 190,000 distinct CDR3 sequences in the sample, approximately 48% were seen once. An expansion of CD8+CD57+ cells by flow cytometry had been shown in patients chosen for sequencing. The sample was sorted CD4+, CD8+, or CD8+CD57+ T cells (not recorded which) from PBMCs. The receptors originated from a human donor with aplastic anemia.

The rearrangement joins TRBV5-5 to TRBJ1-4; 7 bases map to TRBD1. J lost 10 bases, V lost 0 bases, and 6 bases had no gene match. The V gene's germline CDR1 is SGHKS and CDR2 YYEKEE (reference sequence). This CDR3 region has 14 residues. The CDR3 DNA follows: TGTGCCAGCAGCTTGGTACGACAGGGCCGAAAACTGTTTTTT. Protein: CASSLVRQGRKLFF.

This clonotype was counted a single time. DNA of the CDR3: TGTGCCAGCAGTTTCTCCAACCAAGAGACCCAGTACTTC. Translation: CASSFSNQETQYF. This sequence joins TRBV27 and TRBJ2-5; D is unresolved. Trimming cost V 3 bases and J 0 bases, with 5 bases left between them. CDR1 MNHEY and CDR2 SMNVEV come from the germline V gene (reference sequence). There are 13 residues in the CDR3.

The CDR3 DNA follows: TGTGCCAGCAGCCAAGGTAGGCTAGCGGGGGAAAGCACAGATACGCAGTATTTT. Translated, it gives CASSQGRLAGESTDTQYF. This chain links TRBV4-2 with TRBJ2-3, with 10 bases lining up with TRBD2. J gave up 0 bases and V 1 base, and 7 bases lay outside the gene matches. Germline CDR1 is LGHNA and CDR2 is YNFKEQ. CDR3 length: 18 residues.

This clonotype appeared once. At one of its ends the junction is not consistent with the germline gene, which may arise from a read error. CDR3 coding DNA: TGTGCCACCAGTGATTCACAGGGGGCCGGGACAGATACGCAGTATTTC. Residues: CATSDSQGAGTDTQYF. The chain employs TRBV24-1 and TRBJ2-3; 9 bases match TRBD1. This CDR3 has 16 residues. From germline, CDR1 is KGHDR and CDR2 SFDVKD.

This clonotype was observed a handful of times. In DNA, the CDR3 is TGCAGCGTCGACCCGGGACAGGGGGCAAACATTCAGTACTTC. Translated, it gives CSVDPGQGANIQYF. The chain is built from TRBV29-1 and TRBJ2-4, with 12 bases that match TRBD1. The CDR3 spans 14 residues. Germline V gene lookup returns CDR1 SQVTM and CDR2 ANQGSEA. The V and J ends lost 6 bases and 6 bases, in that order; junction bases with no gene match: 6. The whole variable domain, filled in from reference TRBV29-1 and TRBJ2-4, reads SAVISQKPSRDICQRGTSLTIQCQVDSQVTMMFWYRQQPGQSLTLIATANQGSEATYESGFVIDKFPISRPNLTFSTLTVSNMSPEDSSIYLCSVDPGQGANIQYFGAGTRLSVL.

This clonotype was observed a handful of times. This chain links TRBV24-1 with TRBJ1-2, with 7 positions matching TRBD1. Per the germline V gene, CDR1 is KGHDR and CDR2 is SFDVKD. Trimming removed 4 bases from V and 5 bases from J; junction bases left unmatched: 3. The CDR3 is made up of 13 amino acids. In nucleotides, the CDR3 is TGTGCCACCAGTGAACAGGGGAAATATGGCTACACCTTC. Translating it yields CATSEQGKYGYTF.

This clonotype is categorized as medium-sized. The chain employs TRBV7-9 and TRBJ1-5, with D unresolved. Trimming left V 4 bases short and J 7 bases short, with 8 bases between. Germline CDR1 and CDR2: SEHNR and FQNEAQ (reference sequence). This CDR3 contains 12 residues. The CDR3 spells CASSSSPQPQHF. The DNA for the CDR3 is TGTGCCAGCAGCTCCTCCCCCCAGCCCCAGCATTTT.

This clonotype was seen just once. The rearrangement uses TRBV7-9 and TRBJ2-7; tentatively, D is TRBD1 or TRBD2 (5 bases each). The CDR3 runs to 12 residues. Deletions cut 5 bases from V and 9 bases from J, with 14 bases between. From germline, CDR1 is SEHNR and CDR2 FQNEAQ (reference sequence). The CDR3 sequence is CASSATLGTQYF. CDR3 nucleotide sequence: TGTGCCAGCAGCGCAACCCTCGGGACGCAGTACTTC.

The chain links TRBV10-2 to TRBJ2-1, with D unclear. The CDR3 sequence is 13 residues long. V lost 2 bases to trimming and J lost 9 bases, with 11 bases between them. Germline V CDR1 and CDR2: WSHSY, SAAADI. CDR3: CASSEPPVGEQFF. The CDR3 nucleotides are TGCGCCAGCAGTGAGCCTCCTGTCGGTGAGCAGTTCTTC.